Below, 17 T cell receptor beta chains from the same sample are listed, as sequenced in a study of blood T cell repertoires in COVID-19. The protocol was immunoSEQ multiplex PCR, while the TCRdb copy is restricted to in-frame clones and leaves out a portion. The sample holds around 210,000 clones, 85% seen once. The sequenced sample consisted of peripheral blood. These receptors were collected from a man over 45 with COVID-19, enrolled during active disease.

The chain couples TRBV7-2 to TRBJ2-1, with D possibly matching TRBD2 (7 bases). The V end lost 3 bases, the J end lost 0 bases, and 9 bases lay between the germline ends. The germline CDR1 and CDR2 sequences are SGHTA and FQGNSA. The CDR3 length is 15 residues. CDR3 sequence (DNA): TGTGCCAGCAGCTTTGGGGGGGCCTCCTACAATGAGCAGTTCTTC. Translation: CASSFGGASYNEQFF. Variable domain in full (rest from reference TRBV7-2 and TRBJ2-1): GAGVSQSPSNKVTEKGKDVELRCDPISGHTALYWYRQSLGQGLEFLIYFQGNSAPDKSGLPSDRFSAERTGGSVSTLTIQRTQQEDSAVYLCASSFGGASYNEQFFGPGTRLTVL.

The chain links TRBV24-1 to TRBJ2-2; 9 bases are shared with TRBD1. The germline V gene encodes CDR1 KGHDR and CDR2 SFDVKD. The junction had 7 bases not matched to a gene; V was cut back by 5 bases and J by 4 bases. CDR3 size: 16 residues. In nucleotides, the CDR3 is TGTGCCACCAGTGGGCCCGGGACAGGGAGCACCGGGGAGCTGTTTTTT. This translates into CATSGPGTGSTGELFF.

The rearrangement joins TRBV5-5 to TRBJ2-3, with 11 bases matching TRBD2. The CDR3 consists of 17 residues. The ends lost 0 bases at V and 0 bases at J; junction bases unmatched: 3. Germline V gene lookup returns CDR1 SGHKS and CDR2 YYEKEE (reference sequence). CDR3 loop: CASSLGLAGPSTDTQYF. CDR3 DNA: TGTGCCAGCAGCTTGGGACTAGCGGGACCTAGCACAGATACGCAGTATTTT.

The chain couples TRBV6-5 to TRBJ1-2, with a possible D match to TRBD1 (5 bases). The CDR3 is 12 amino acids. Trimming pared 6 bases from V and 8 bases from J, leaving 13 bases between. Germline V gene lookup returns CDR1 MNHEY and CDR2 SVGAGI. CDR3 residues: CASRTDIGGYTF. The CDR3 region has the DNA TGTGCCAGCAGGACGGACATCGGCGGCTACACCTTC.

The chain links TRBV3-1 (or the pseudogene TRBV3-2) to TRBJ2-7, with D possibly being TRBD2 (6 bases). CDR1 is LGHDT, CDR2 YNNKEL, per germline (reference sequence). With 1 base removed from V and 3 bases from J, the gap between germline ends came to 7 bases. The CDR3 runs to 13 residues. The CDR3: CASSQVEGYEQYF. The CDR3 nucleotides read TGTGCCAGCAGCCAAGTGGAGGGCTACGAGCAGTACTTC.

The CDR3, as DNA: TGTGCCAGCAGCATACAGGGTAGTAGGGGGGAGCTGTTTTTT. It codes for CASSIQGSRGELFF. V gene TRBV9 combines with J gene TRBJ2-2, with D possibly matching TRBD1 (6 bases). The germline V gene has CDR1 SGDLS and CDR2 YYNGEE. The CDR3 has 14 amino acids. V gave up 4 bases and J gave up 8 bases, with 15 bases separating them.

This clone has a single count. The chain combines TRBV29-1 with TRBJ2-7; D is perhaps TRBD2 (7 bases). Germline V gene sequence: CDR1 SQVTM, CDR2 ANQGSEA. Trimming took 1 base from V and 6 from J, leaving 13 bases between them. The CDR3 contains 13 residues. The CDR3 DNA follows: TGCAGCGTTGAAGTGGGGGGGCCGAGCGAGCAGTACTTC. The encoded protein is CSVEVGGPSEQYF.

The V and J genes are TRBV21-1 and TRBJ1-3; the D segment call TRBD1 is taken from the table without a DNA check. TRBV21-1 is reported as a pseudogene. This CDR3 comprises 16 residues. Here the CDR3 DNA reads TGTGCCAGCAGCAAACGGTCAGGGCCAGGGGGAAACACCATATATTTT. It is translated as CASSKRSGPGGNTIYF.

The chain has TRBV7-9 and TRBJ1-2; the match to TRBD1 covers 8 bases. After removal of 1 base from V and 3 bases from J, the junction contained 7 bases not matched to a gene. The CDR3 consists of 16 residues. Germline V lookup: CDR1 SEHNR, CDR2 FQNEAQ (reference sequence). The DNA of the CDR3 is TGTGCCAGCAGCTTAGTCGGACGACAGGGGCACTATGGCTACACCTTC. This encodes CASSLVGRQGHYGYTF. Based on the CDR3 plus reference TRBV7-9 and TRBJ1-2, the full variable domain is DTGVSQNPRHKITKRGQNVTFRCDPISEHNRLYWYRQTLGQGPEFLTYFQNEAQLEKSRLLSDRFSAERPKGSFSTLEIQRTEQGDSAMYLCASSLVGRQGHYGYTFGSGTRLTVV.

The rearrangement joins TRBV5-5 to TRBJ2-5, with no clear D. The CDR3 covers 14 residues. Looked up from germline, CDR1 is SGHKS and CDR2 is YYEKEE (reference sequence). Trimming took off 2 bases at V and 1 base at J, with 9 bases between the two ends. Here the CDR3 reads CASSLVNGQETQYF. The CDR3 nucleotides read TGTGCCAGCAGCTTAGTAAACGGCCAAGAGACCCAGTACTTC.

The rearrangement uses TRBV10-3 and TRBJ2-5, with D perhaps matching TRBD1 (6 bases). V shed 5 bases and J shed 2 bases, with 15 bases lying between them. The CDR3 runs 15 residues. Germline V gene lookup returns CDR1 ENHRY and CDR2 SYGVKD. In DNA, the CDR3 is TGTGCCATCAGTCAAAAGGAAAGGGGGCAAGAGACCCAGTACTTC. Its translation is CAISQKERGQETQYF.

This sequence joins TRBV14 and TRBJ2-2; TRBD2 matches 15 bases. V lost 4 bases and J lost 2; bases outside the gene matches: 5. CDR1 and CDR2 (germline): SGHDN, FVKESK. The CDR3 covers 18 residues. The CDR3 DNA is TGTGCCAGCAGCCTGGGACTAGCGGGGGGCCCCAACACCGGGGAGCTGTTTTTT. Amino acid sequence: CASSLGLAGGPNTGELFF.

This clone was observed a few times. The rearrangement uses TRBV4-3 and TRBJ2-5, with 7 bases that match TRBD1. The CDR3 loop spans 15 amino acids. Germline CDR1 reads LGHNA; CDR2 reads YSLEER. V trimming: 5 bases; J trimming: 5 bases; junction bases outside the gene matches: 11. The CDR3 loop reads CASSGQQGFKETQYF. DNA for the CDR3: TGCGCCAGCAGCGGGCAACAGGGGTTTAAGGAGACCCAGTACTTC.

The chain employs TRBV3-1 (or the pseudogene TRBV3-2) and TRBJ2-5; weak D call: TRBD1 (9 bases). This CDR3 has 16 residues. Germline CDR1 LGHDT, CDR2 YNNKEL (reference sequence). Trimming left V 3 bases short and J 5 bases short, with 19 bases between. The CDR3 is CASSQGTGTSSETQYF. In DNA form, the CDR3 reads TGTGCCAGCAGCCAGGGGACAGGGACTAGTTCGGAGACCCAGTACTTC.

J is TRBJ2-3 and V is TRBV9; 8 bases are a match to TRBD2. Germline CDR1 reads SGDLS; CDR2 reads YYNGEE. CDR3 length: 16 amino acids. Unmatched junction bases numbered 5, after V lost 2 bases and J lost 0 bases. The CDR3 region is CASSVTGGKSTDTQYF. In DNA, the CDR3 is TGTGCCAGCAGCGTCACGGGGGGGAAAAGCACAGATACGCAGTATTTT.

The chain couples TRBV2 to TRBJ1-4; 8 nucleotides match TRBD1. The CDR3 length is 13 residues. The germline V gene has CDR1 SNHLY and CDR2 FYNNEI. The V and J ends lost 10 bases and 5 bases, in that order; junction bases with no gene match: 6. CDR3 coding DNA: TGTGCCATTCGGACAGGGCGAAATGAAAAACTGTTTTTT. Translation gives CAIRTGRNEKLFF.

The V gene is TRBV19, the J gene TRBJ1-1; 7 bases line up with TRBD1. The germline V gene encodes CDR1 LNHDA and CDR2 SQIVND (reference sequence). CDR3 length: 15 amino acids. Trimming cost V 3 bases and J 0 bases; bases outside gene matches: 4. The CDR3 DNA reads TGTGCCAGTAGTATTGGGGACAGACTGAACACTGAAGCTTTCTTT. It specifies CASSIGDRLNTEAFF.